What follows are 22 T cell receptor beta chains derived from one specimen sequenced in a study of cytomegalovirus exposure and HLA in healthy donors. The method was immunoSEQ multiplex PCR; TCRdb's version includes in-frame clones alone and lacks a portion of them. The sample lists roughly 150,000 clones, roughly 86% occurring once. Input material: PBMCs. The origin of the receptors is a man aged 18 to 30 in good health and CMV-seropositive.

This clone showed up just once. The chain is built from TRBV4-1 and TRBJ2-1; 8 bases map to TRBD2. The V and J ends lost 4 bases and 4 bases, in that order; junction bases with no gene match: 12. Germline V CDR1 and CDR2: MGHRA, YSYEKL. The CDR3 sequence is 17 residues long. CDR3 sequence: CASSPSGASGFYNEQFF. The CDR3 region has the DNA TGCGCCAGCAGCCCTTCAGGGGCTAGCGGGTTTTACAATGAGCAGTTCTTC.

This chain joins TRBV5-1 and TRBJ1-6; D possibly corresponds to TRBD1 (5 bases). In germline, CDR1 is SGHRS, CDR2 YFSETQ. V lost 0 bases, J lost 7 bases, and 17 bases lay in between. The CDR3 runs 17 residues. CDR3: CASSLGPTVQGNSPLHF. As DNA, the CDR3 is TGCGCCAGCAGCTTGGGACCAACTGTTCAGGGCAATTCACCCCTCCACTTT.

The chain couples TRBV13 to TRBJ1-4, with 9 bases aligning to TRBD1. This CDR3 is built from 16 residues. The germline V gene has CDR1 PRHDT and CDR2 FYEKMQ (reference sequence). V lost 0 bases to trimming and J lost 8 bases; unmatched junction nucleotides: 7. CDR3 coding DNA: TGTGCCAGCAGCTTAGGCCGAAGGACAGGGGAAGAAAAACTGTTTTTT. This gives the protein CASSLGRRTGEEKLFF.

The chain recombines TRBV5-1 with TRBJ2-5; 8 nucleotides line up with TRBD2. Per germline, CDR1 SGHRS and CDR2 YFSETQ. V lost 0 bases, J lost 5 bases, and 6 bases stayed unmatched. This CDR3 is 15 amino acids long. The CDR3 DNA sequence: TGCGCCAGCAGCTTGGGGAGCGGGAGCGGGGAGACCCAGTACTTC. This codes for CASSLGSGSGETQYF.

The rearrangement joins TRBV19 to TRBJ2-1, with TRBD2 matching 7 bases. The CDR3 runs to 14 residues. Germline lookup yields CDR1 LNHDA and CDR2 SQIVND (reference sequence). V shed 3 bases, J shed 2 bases, and the junction held 1 base outside the gene matches. CDR3 sequence: CASSMAGAYNEQFF. The CDR3 DNA sequence: TGTGCCAGTAGTATGGCGGGAGCCTACAATGAGCAGTTCTTC.

This sequence joins TRBV7-9 and TRBJ2-7, with D perhaps TRBD1 (5 bases). Trimming pared 5 bases from V and 3 bases from J, leaving 17 bases between. CDR1 and CDR2 from the germline V gene are SEHNR and FQNEAQ (reference sequence). The CDR3 extends over 15 amino acids. The CDR3 DNA reads as TGTGCCAGCAGCGATCAGGGTTTCCCCCACTACGAGCAGTACTTC. Protein product: CASSDQGFPHYEQYF.

The chain recombines TRBV27 with TRBJ2-5, with 10 bases aligning to TRBD2. Germline assignment: CDR1 MNHEY and CDR2 SMNVEV (reference sequence). The ends lost 0 bases at V and 4 bases at J; junction bases unmatched: 5. There are 16 residues in the CDR3. CDR3 in DNA: TGTGCCAGCAGTTTATCTGCTAGCGGGGGTGGAGAGACCCAGTACTTC. Amino acids: CASSLSASGGGETQYF.

This sequence joins TRBV5-6 and TRBJ2-7; D not resolved. The V and J ends lost 0 bases and 0 bases respectively, with 16 bases between them. Germline CDR1 is SGHDT and CDR2 is YYEEEE. This CDR3 spans 17 amino acids. The CDR3: CASSLASVGDFSYEQYF. CDR3 DNA: TGTGCCAGCAGCTTGGCCTCTGTTGGAGATTTCTCCTACGAGCAGTACTTC. The full variable domain, rest sourced from reference TRBV5-6 and TRBJ2-7, is DAGVTQSPTHLIKTRGQQVTLRCSPKSGHDTVSWYQQALGQGPQFIFQYYEEEERQRGNFPDRFSGHQFPNYSSELNVNALLLGDSALYLCASSLASVGDFSYEQYFGPGTRLTVT.

This sequence joins TRBV28 and TRBJ1-4, with TRBD1 matching over 10 bases. V trimming: 10 bases; J trimming: 7 bases; junction bases outside the gene matches: 6. This CDR3 has 13 amino acids. Germline V gene sequence: CDR1 MDHEN, CDR2 SYDVKM. CDR3 nucleotides: TGTGCCACGAGAGGGACAGGGGCTGAAAAACTGTTTTTT. Translated: CATRGTGAEKLFF.

The chain employs TRBV6-1 and TRBJ2-7; tentatively, D is TRBD1 (6 bases). The V and J ends lost 3 bases and 6 bases respectively, with 15 bases between them. Germline V gives CDR1 MNHNS, CDR2 SASEGT. The CDR3 contains 14 residues. The CDR3 protein is CASSERQGLPEQYF. The CDR3 DNA sequence: TGTGCCAGCAGTGAGAGGCAGGGGCTGCCCGAGCAGTACTTC.

This clone was seen a single time. V gene TRBV27 combines with J gene TRBJ1-5; 9 bases line up with TRBD1. The CDR3 length is 16 residues. V lost 4 bases, J lost 1 base, and 5 bases stayed unmatched. Germline V lookup: CDR1 MNHEY, CDR2 SMNVEV (reference sequence). CDR3 sequence: CASSSPGTGSNQPQHF. The CDR3 DNA follows: TGTGCCAGCAGTTCGCCCGGGACAGGGAGCAATCAGCCCCAGCATTTT.

The rearrangement joins TRBV4-1 to TRBJ1-2; 7 bases align to TRBD1. The CDR3 loop spans 15 amino acids. From germline, CDR1 is MGHRA and CDR2 YSYEKL. J lost 4 bases, V lost 2 bases, and 7 bases had no gene match. The CDR3 region is CASSQIETGIYGYTF. Here the CDR3 DNA reads TGCGCCAGCAGCCAAATTGAGACAGGGATCTATGGCTACACCTTC.

This clone was detected only a few times. The chain uses TRBV25-1 and TRBJ1-5; a possible D gene is TRBD1 (5 bases). The CDR3 has 14 amino acids. The V gene lost 3 bases and the J gene lost 4 bases, with 10 bases spanning the gap. From germline, CDR1 is MGHDK and CDR2 SYGVNS. The CDR3 nucleotides read TGTGCCAGCAGTGAGGGCAGGGTTAATCAGCCCCAGCATTTT. Translated: CASSEGRVNQPQHF.

The chain links TRBV30 to TRBJ1-2; D gene uncertain. CDR1 and CDR2 (germline): GTSNPN, SVGIG (reference sequence). V was shortened by 3 bases and J by 4 bases, with 24 bases between the two germline ends. This CDR3 comprises 17 residues. Here the CDR3 reads CAWRDRLKTAFSYGYTF. The CDR3, as DNA: TGTGCCTGGAGAGACCGCCTTAAGACTGCTTTTTCCTATGGCTACACCTTC.

This rearrangement joins TRBV7-9 to TRBJ2-5; 13 bases fit TRBD2. The CDR3 length is 15 residues. The germline CDR1 and CDR2 sequences are SEHNR and FQNEAQ (reference sequence). J gave up 2 bases and V 5 bases, and 2 bases lay outside the gene matches. CDR3 protein: CASSALAGGQETQYF. The CDR3 DNA reads as TGTGCCAGCAGCGCACTAGCGGGAGGGCAAGAGACCCAGTACTTC.

The V gene is TRBV7-3, the J gene TRBJ2-6; D possibly corresponds to TRBD1 (5 bases). This CDR3 spans 15 amino acids. The V gene's germline CDR1 is SGHTA and CDR2 FQGTGA. Trimming took 3 bases from V and 0 from J, leaving 6 bases between them. CDR3 residues: CASSFQGSGANVLTF. CDR3 bases: TGTGCCAGCAGCTTCCAGGGCTCTGGGGCCAACGTCCTGACTTTC.

The count of this clone is one. The chain carries TRBV19 and TRBJ2-7, with a tentative D call TRBD1 (6 bases). CDR1 and CDR2 from the germline V gene are LNHDA and SQIVND (reference sequence). The CDR3 consists of 14 residues. The V gene lost 5 bases and the J gene lost 3 bases, with 14 bases spanning the gap. In DNA form, the CDR3 reads TGTGCCAGTAGTGGCAGGGGCCCTCGCTACGAGCAGTACTTC. Its translation: CASSGRGPRYEQYF.

The chain's CDR3 is CASSPTGGGGNQPQHF. CDR3 DNA sequence: TGTGCCAGCAGCCCGACAGGGGGAGGGGGCAATCAGCCCCAGCATTTT. The chain couples TRBV27 to TRBJ1-5, with 9 bases aligning to TRBD1. From germline, CDR1 is MNHEY and CDR2 SMNVEV (reference sequence). V trimming: 6 bases; J trimming: 2 bases; junction bases outside the gene matches: 8. CDR3 size: 16 residues.

The CDR3 loop reads CASSQAMRETQYF. The DNA of the CDR3 is TGTGCCAGCAGCCAAGCCATGAGGGAGACCCAGTACTTC. The rearrangement uses TRBV7-9 and TRBJ2-5; no firm D call. V lost 5 bases to trimming and J lost 5 bases, with 12 bases between them. CDR1 and CDR2 from the germline V gene are SEHNR and FQNEAQ (reference sequence). The CDR3 runs to 13 residues.

The rearrangement links TRBV27 to TRBJ2-7; D is ambiguous. Looked up from germline, CDR1 is MNHEY and CDR2 is SMNVEV (reference sequence). V dropped 4 bases and J dropped 6 bases, with 13 bases sitting between them. This CDR3 comprises 13 residues. CDR3 residues: CASSSFSFPEQYF. CDR3 nucleotide sequence: TGTGCCAGCAGTTCGTTTTCCTTCCCCGAGCAGTACTTC.

This chain links TRBV30 with TRBJ1-3, with D uncertain. The CDR3 sequence is 13 residues long. Trimming shortened V by 0 bases and J by 3 bases, and 6 bases separated the two germline ends. Per the germline V gene, CDR1 is GTSNPN and CDR2 is SVGIG (reference sequence). CDR3 in amino acids: CAWSVRSGNTIYF. CDR3 in DNA: TGTGCCTGGAGTGTACGTAGTGGAAACACCATATATTTT.

This chain uses TRBV5-1 with TRBJ2-7; tentatively, D is TRBD2 (5 bases). Trimming pared 0 bases from V and 3 bases from J, leaving 10 bases between. This CDR3 comprises 14 residues. Germline V gives CDR1 SGHRS, CDR2 YFSETQ. The CDR3 loop reads CASSLGSEDYEQYF. The CDR3 bases are TGCGCCAGCAGCTTGGGGTCGGAGGACTACGAGCAGTACTTC.